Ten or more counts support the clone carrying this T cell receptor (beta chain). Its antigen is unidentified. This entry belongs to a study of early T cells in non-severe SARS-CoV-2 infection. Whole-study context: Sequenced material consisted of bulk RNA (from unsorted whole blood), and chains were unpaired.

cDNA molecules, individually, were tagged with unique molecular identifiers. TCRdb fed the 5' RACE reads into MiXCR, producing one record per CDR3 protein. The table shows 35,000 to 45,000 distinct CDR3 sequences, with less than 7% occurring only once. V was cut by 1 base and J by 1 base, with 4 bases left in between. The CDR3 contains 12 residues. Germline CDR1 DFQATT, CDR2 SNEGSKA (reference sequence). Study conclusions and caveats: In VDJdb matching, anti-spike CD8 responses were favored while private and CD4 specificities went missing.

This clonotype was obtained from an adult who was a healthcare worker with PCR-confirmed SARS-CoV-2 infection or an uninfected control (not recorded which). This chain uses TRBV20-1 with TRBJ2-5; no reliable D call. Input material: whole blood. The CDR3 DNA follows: TGCAGTGCTAGAGTAGGCCAAGAGACCCAGTACTTC. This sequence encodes CSARVGQETQYF.